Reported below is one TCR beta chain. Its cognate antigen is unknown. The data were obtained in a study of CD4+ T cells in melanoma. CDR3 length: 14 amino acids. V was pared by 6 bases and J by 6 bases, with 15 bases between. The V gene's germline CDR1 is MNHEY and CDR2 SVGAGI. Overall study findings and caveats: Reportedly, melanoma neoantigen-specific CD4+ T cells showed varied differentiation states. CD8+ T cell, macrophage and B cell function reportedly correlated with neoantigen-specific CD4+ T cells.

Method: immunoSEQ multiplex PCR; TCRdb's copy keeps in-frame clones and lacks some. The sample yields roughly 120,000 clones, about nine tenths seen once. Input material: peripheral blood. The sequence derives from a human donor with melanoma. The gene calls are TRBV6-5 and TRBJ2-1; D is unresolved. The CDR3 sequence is CASSPPRRGNEQFF. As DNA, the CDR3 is TGTGCCAGCAGCCCCCCCAGGAGAGGCAATGAGCAGTTCTTC.